The 23 T cell receptor beta chains in this list originate from one sample, sequenced in a study of OX40 agonist ivuxolimab in advanced cancers. Method: immunoSEQ multiplex PCR; TCRdb's copy keeps in-frame clones and lacks some. The profile covers 45,000 to 55,000 clones, with about four fifths appearing a single time and 5.5% to 7% taken by the ten largest. The sample here was CD4+ or CD8+ T cells sorted from blood, taken in a trial of the OX40 agonist ivuxolimab. The receptors stem from an adult with an advanced solid tumor such as melanoma, head and neck, liver or kidney cancer.

The chain links TRBV7-9 to TRBJ1-1; perhaps TRBD1 as D (6 bases). The CDR3 contains 13 residues. V lost 5 bases to trimming and J lost 8 bases, with 15 bases between them. The germline gives CDR1 SEHNR, CDR2 FQNEAQ (reference sequence). The CDR3 loop reads CASSHRTVGEAFF. CDR3 DNA: TGTGCCAGCAGCCACCGGACAGTCGGCGAAGCTTTCTTT. The full variable domain, its missing parts supplied by reference TRBV7-9 and TRBJ1-1, is DTGVSQNPRHKITKRGQNVTFRCDPISEHNRLYWYRQTLGQGPEFLTYFQNEAQLEKSRLLSDRFSAERPKGSFSTLEIQRTEQGDSAMYLCASSHRTVGEAFFGQGTRLTVV.

V and J are TRBV4-2 and TRBJ1-1, with D possibly matching TRBD1 (6 bases). V was pared by 0 bases and J by 1 base, with 9 bases between. This CDR3 is built from 15 residues. CDR1 and CDR2 (germline): LGHNA, YNFKEQ. The CDR3, as DNA: TGTGCCAGCAGCCAAGAAGGAGGGGGGAACACTGAAGCTTTCTTT. Translated: CASSQEGGGNTEAFF.

By share, this clone ranks as medium-sized. The chain uses TRBV28 and TRBJ2-6; D is undetermined. Germline values: CDR1 MDHEN, CDR2 SYDVKM. V lost 5 bases to trimming and J lost 1 base, with 6 bases between them. CDR3 size: 14 residues. CDR3: CASSPLSGANVLTF. The CDR3 coding sequence is TGTGCCAGCAGTCCTCTATCTGGGGCCAACGTCCTGACTTTC. Full variable domain (outside the CDR3, taken from reference TRBV28 and TRBJ2-6): DVKVTQSSRYLVKRTGEKVFLECVQDMDHENMFWYRQDPGLGLRLIYFSYDVKMKEKGDIPEGYSVSREKKERFSLILESASTNQTSMYLCASSPLSGANVLTFGAGSRLTVL.

This chain links TRBV7-6 with TRBJ2-2, with 7 bases fitting TRBD1. Looked up from germline, CDR1 is SGHVS and CDR2 is FNYEAQ. J gave up 7 bases and V 6 bases, and 14 bases lay outside the gene matches. The CDR3 consists of 16 residues. The CDR3 region is CASRQGPGAIDGELFF. In DNA form, the CDR3 reads TGTGCCAGCAGACAGGGGCCCGGAGCCATAGACGGGGAGCTGTTTTTT.

This clone is medium-sized (0.01 to 0.1%). V is TRBV15 and J is TRBJ1-2; D gene unclear. Trimming left V 0 bases short and J 3 bases short, with 14 bases between. Germline V CDR1 and CDR2: LNHNV, YYDKDF (reference sequence). There are 16 residues in the CDR3. CDR3 residues: CATSRDYEGWDYGYTF. The CDR3 DNA reads as TGTGCCACCAGCAGAGATTACGAAGGGTGGGACTATGGCTACACCTTC.

CDR3 sequence (DNA): TGCGCCAGCCGAGGCCCCAACACTGAAGCTTTCTTT. Protein product: CASRGPNTEAFF. The rearrangement uses TRBV4-1 and TRBJ1-1, with D unclear. This CDR3 has 12 amino acids. Germline lookup yields CDR1 MGHRA and CDR2 YSYEKL. Trimming removed 8 bases from V and 2 bases from J, with 9 bases in between.

In its sample, this clone is medium-sized. This chain connects TRBV19 to TRBJ1-2; D remains unclear. Germline CDR1 is LNHDA and CDR2 is SQIVND (reference sequence). This CDR3 is built from 13 residues. V was trimmed by 5 bases and J by 8 bases, leaving 15 bases between them. For the CDR3, the DNA is TGTGCCAGTAGTTCCCGATACCTTGACGGCTACACCTTC. It encodes CASSSRYLDGYTF.

V gene TRBV7-9 combines with J gene TRBJ1-2; TRBD1 might be the D (6 bases). Germline values: CDR1 SEHNR, CDR2 FQNEAQ (reference sequence). Trimming stripped 0 bases from V and 2 bases from J, with 10 bases between. There are 15 residues in the CDR3. The CDR3 reads CASSLAVTGNYGYTF. The CDR3 nucleotides are TGTGCCAGCAGCTTAGCGGTAACAGGGAACTATGGCTACACCTTC. Combining the CDR3 with reference TRBV7-9 and TRBJ1-2 gives the whole variable domain DTGVSQNPRHKITKRGQNVTFRCDPISEHNRLYWYRQTLGQGPEFLTYFQNEAQLEKSRLLSDRFSAERPKGSFSTLEIQRTEQGDSAMYLCASSLAVTGNYGYTFGSGTRLTVV.

The gene calls are TRBV27 and TRBJ1-1, with D perhaps matching TRBD1 (5 bases). This CDR3 contains 13 residues. The germline CDR1 and CDR2 sequences are MNHEY and SMNVEV (reference sequence). The ends were cut back, 6 bases at V and 3 bases at J, with 11 bases in the middle. CDR3 residues: CASRLGGDTEAFF. As DNA, the CDR3 is TGTGCCAGCAGGCTTGGGGGTGACACTGAAGCTTTCTTT.

V is TRBV14 and J is TRBJ2-1; D could derive from TRBD1 or TRBD2 (5 bases each). From germline, CDR1 is SGHDN and CDR2 FVKESK. The CDR3 consists of 14 residues. The V end was cut by 2 bases, the J end by 7 bases, with 12 bases between. CDR3 bases: TGTGCCAGCAGCCAATGGGGCAGGGAGAATGAGCAGTTCTTC. This codes for CASSQWGRENEQFF.

The J gene is TRBJ1-5, the V gene TRBV6-6, with a possible D match to TRBD1 (5 bases). Germline values: CDR1 MNHNY, CDR2 SVGAGI (reference sequence). Trimming took 5 bases from V and 2 from J, leaving 13 bases between them. CDR3 length: 15 residues. In nucleotides, the CDR3 is TGTGCCAGCAGTGCAGTAGGGGCCGGCAATCAGCCCCAGCATTTT. Protein: CASSAVGAGNQPQHF.

The chain employs TRBV2 and TRBJ1-1; D unclear. The germline CDR1 and CDR2 sequences are SNHLY and FYNNEI. This CDR3 spans 13 amino acids. V was shortened by 7 bases and J by 4 bases, with 13 bases between the two germline ends. CDR3 in amino acids: CASTTRAVTEAFF. The CDR3 coding sequence is TGTGCCAGCACCACGCGGGCAGTCACTGAAGCTTTCTTT. Full variable domain (outside the CDR3, taken from reference TRBV2 and TRBJ1-1): EPEVTQTPSHQVTQMGQEVILRCVPISNHLYFYWYRQILGQKVEFLVSFYNNEISEKSEIFDDQFSVERPDGSNFTLKIRSTKLEDSAMYFCASTTRAVTEAFFGQGTRLTVV.

The chain combines TRBV5-4 with TRBJ1-2; D call uncertain. Germline CDR1 and CDR2: SGHNT and YYREEE (reference sequence). The CDR3 totals 15 residues. Trimming removed 2 bases from V and 0 bases from J, with 11 bases in between. The CDR3 loop reads CASSFGEGANYGYTF. The CDR3 coding sequence is TGTGCCAGCAGCTTTGGGGAGGGAGCTAACTATGGCTACACCTTC.

The chain couples TRBV4-1 to TRBJ2-1; the D is unclear. The CDR3 runs 14 residues. The germline V gene encodes CDR1 MGHRA and CDR2 YSYEKL. V was pared by 0 bases and J by 3 bases, with 6 bases between. CDR3 bases: TGCGCCAGCAGCCAAGAGGCCCTCTACAATGAGCAGTTCTTC. Its translation: CASSQEALYNEQFF.

CDR3 nucleotides: TGTGCCAGCAGGCCTCCCGGGACACCATACGAGCAGTACTTC. This codes for CASRPPGTPYEQYF. The chain carries TRBV6-5 and TRBJ2-7, with D perhaps matching TRBD1 (6 bases). The CDR3 has 14 amino acids. Trimming shortened V by 6 bases and J by 4 bases, and 16 bases separated the two germline ends. Germline assignment: CDR1 MNHEY and CDR2 SVGAGI.

V and J are TRBV4-3 and TRBJ1-1, with D unresolved. There are 15 residues in the CDR3. The germline V gene has CDR1 LGHNA and CDR2 YSLEER. With 0 bases removed from V and 1 base from J, the gap between germline ends came to 9 bases. The CDR3 is CASSQDIGWNTEAFF. The CDR3 nucleotides are TGCGCCAGCAGCCAAGATATCGGGTGGAACACTGAAGCTTTCTTT.

The rearrangement joins TRBV27 to TRBJ2-1; D might be TRBD1 or TRBD2, each matching 6 bases. The CDR3 covers 14 residues. Germline CDR1 and CDR2: MNHEY and SMNVEV (reference sequence). V lost 4 bases to trimming and J lost 7 bases, with 14 bases between them. The CDR3 protein is CASSWGIGGNEQFF. Written as DNA, the CDR3 is TGTGCCAGCAGTTGGGGGATAGGGGGGAATGAGCAGTTCTTC.

The rearrangement uses TRBV6-1 and TRBJ2-1; TRBD2 is a possible D gene (6 bases). Trimming removed 6 bases at V and 4 bases at J, with 13 bases between. Germline V gene sequence: CDR1 MNHNS, CDR2 SASEGT. The CDR3 spans 14 residues. CDR3 DNA: TGTGCCAGCAGCCCGGGACTGGAGTACAATGAGCAGTTCTTC. Encoded protein: CASSPGLEYNEQFF.

This clone was found once. The rearrangement links TRBV6-1 to TRBJ1-1; D possibly corresponds to TRBD1 (6 bases). Trimming pared 4 bases from V and 1 base from J, leaving 10 bases between. This CDR3 contains 14 residues. Per the germline V gene, CDR1 is MNHNS and CDR2 is SASEGT. This CDR3 is CASSATGSNTEAFF. CDR3 bases: TGTGCCAGCAGTGCGACAGGTTCGAACACTGAAGCTTTCTTT.

This sequence joins TRBV5-1 and TRBJ2-2, with D possibly being TRBD2 (5 bases). Trimming took off 0 bases at V and 0 bases at J, with 15 bases between the two ends. The CDR3 spans 18 residues. CDR1 is SGHRS, CDR2 YFSETQ, per germline. In nucleotides, the CDR3 is TGCGCCAGCAGCTTGGGGGCGGGTCCAGACTCGAACACCGGGGAGCTGTTTTTT. This sequence encodes CASSLGAGPDSNTGELFF. The full variable domain, in which reference TRBV5-1 and TRBJ2-2 provide the parts outside the CDR3, is KAGVTQTPRYLIKTRGQQVTLSCSPISGHRSVSWYQQTPGQGLQFLFEYFSETQRNKGNFPGRFSGRQFSNSRSEMNVSTLELGDSALYLCASSLGAGPDSNTGELFFGEGSRLTVL.

The V and J genes are TRBV29-1 and TRBJ2-1; D remains ambiguous. The CDR3 has 10 residues. V was cut by 4 bases and J by 8 bases, with 6 bases left in between. Germline V lookup: CDR1 SQVTM, CDR2 ANQGSEA. CDR3 sequence: CSVVVYEQFF. The CDR3 nucleotides read TGCAGCGTTGTTGTCTATGAGCAGTTCTTC.

This clone qualifies as medium-sized. This chain uses TRBV19 with TRBJ2-7; D tentatively reads TRBD1 or TRBD2 (5 bases each). V was pared by 3 bases and J by 2 bases, with 14 bases between. Germline CDR1 and CDR2: LNHDA and SQIVND (reference sequence). The CDR3 is 15 residues long. Here the CDR3 DNA reads TGTGCCAGTAGTATGGGACCGGGGCCTCCCTACGAGCAGTACTTC. As protein: CASSMGPGPPYEQYF. The full variable domain, with the rest looked up from reference TRBV19 and TRBJ2-7, is DGGITQSPKYLFRKEGQNVTLSCEQNLNHDAMYWYRQDPGQGLRLIYYSQIVNDFQKGDIAEGYSVSREKKESFPLTVTSAQKNPTAFYLCASSMGPGPPYEQYFGPGTRLTVT.

The rearrangement joins TRBV9 to TRBJ2-2; D gene unclear. Germline CDR1 and CDR2: SGDLS and YYNGEE. This CDR3 has 13 amino acids. V lost 4 bases to trimming and J lost 1 base, with 5 bases between them. DNA for the CDR3: TGTGCCAGCAGCCCATGGAACACCGGGGAGCTGTTTTTT. Residues: CASSPWNTGELFF. The full variable domain, its missing parts supplied by reference TRBV9 and TRBJ2-2, is DSGVTQTPKHLITATGQRVTLRCSPRSGDLSVYWYQQSLDQGLQFLIQYYNGEERAKGNILERFSAQQFPDLHSELNLSSLELGDSALYFCASSPWNTGELFFGEGSRLTVL.